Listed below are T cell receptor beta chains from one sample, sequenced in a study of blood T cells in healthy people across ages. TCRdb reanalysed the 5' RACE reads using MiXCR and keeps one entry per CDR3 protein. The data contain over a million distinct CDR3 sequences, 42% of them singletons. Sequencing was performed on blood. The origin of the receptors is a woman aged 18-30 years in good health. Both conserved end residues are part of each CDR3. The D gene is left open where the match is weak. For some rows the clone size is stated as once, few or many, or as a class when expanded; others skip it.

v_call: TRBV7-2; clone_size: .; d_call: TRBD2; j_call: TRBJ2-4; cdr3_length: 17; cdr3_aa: CASSLGTGTSGKNIQYF; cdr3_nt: TGTGCCAGCAGCTTAGGGACCGGGACTAGCGGAAAAAACATTCAGTACTTC
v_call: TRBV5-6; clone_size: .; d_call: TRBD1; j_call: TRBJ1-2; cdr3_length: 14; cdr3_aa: CASIFDRGREGYTF; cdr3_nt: TGTGCCAGCATTTTTGACAGGGGGCGTGAGGGCTACACCTTC
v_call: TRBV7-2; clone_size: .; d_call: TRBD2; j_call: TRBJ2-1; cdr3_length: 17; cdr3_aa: CASSRGLAGGPWNEQFF; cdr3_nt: TGTGCCAGCAGCAGAGGACTAGCGGGGGGGCCATGGAATGAGCAGTTCTTC
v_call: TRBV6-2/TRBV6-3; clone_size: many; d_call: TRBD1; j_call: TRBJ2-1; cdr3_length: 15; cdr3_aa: CASSAPGQGNNEQFF; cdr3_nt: TGTGCCAGCAGTGCACCGGGACAGGGCAACAATGAGCAGTTCTTC
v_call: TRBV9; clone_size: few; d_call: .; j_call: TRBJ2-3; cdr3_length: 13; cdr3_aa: CASSVEFPDTQYF; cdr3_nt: TGTGCCAGCAGCGTAGAATTCCCCGATACGCAGTATTTT
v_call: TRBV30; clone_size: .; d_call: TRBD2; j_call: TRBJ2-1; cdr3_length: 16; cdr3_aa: CAWTPRGGGAYNEQFF; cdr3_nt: TGTGCCTGGACCCCTCGGGGCGGGGGGGCCTACAATGAGCAGTTCTTC
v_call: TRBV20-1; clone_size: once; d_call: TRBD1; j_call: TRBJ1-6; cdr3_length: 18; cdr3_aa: CSAKTGVIFSSYNSPLHF; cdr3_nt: TGCAGTGCCAAGACAGGGGTCATTTTTAGCTCCTATAATTCACCTCTCCACTTT
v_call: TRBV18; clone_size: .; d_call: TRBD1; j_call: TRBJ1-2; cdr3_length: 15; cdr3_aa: CASSPTGLVTYGYTF; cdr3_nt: TGTGCCAGCTCACCGACAGGGCTAGTAACCTATGGCTACACCTTC
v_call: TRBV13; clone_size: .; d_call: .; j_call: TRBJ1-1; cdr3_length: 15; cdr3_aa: CASSSDLTRDQKAFF; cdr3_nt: TGTGCCAGCAGCTCTGACCTAACGAGGGACCAAAAAGCTTTCTTT
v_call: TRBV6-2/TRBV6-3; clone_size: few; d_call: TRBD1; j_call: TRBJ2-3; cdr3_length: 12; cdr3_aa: CASTQTGDTQYF; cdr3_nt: TGTGCCAGCACCCAGACAGGGGATACGCAGTATTTT
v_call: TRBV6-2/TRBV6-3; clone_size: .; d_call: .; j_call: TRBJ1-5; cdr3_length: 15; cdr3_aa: CASSYSRGLDEPQHF; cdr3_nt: TGTGCCAGCAGTTACTCAAGGGGACTTGATGAGCCCCAGCATTTT
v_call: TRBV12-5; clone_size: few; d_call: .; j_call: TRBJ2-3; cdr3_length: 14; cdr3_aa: CASALGHGTDTQYF; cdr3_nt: TGTGCTAGTGCCCTGGGACACGGCACAGATACGCAGTATTTT
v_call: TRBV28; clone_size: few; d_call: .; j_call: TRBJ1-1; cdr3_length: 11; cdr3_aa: CASTSLTEAFF; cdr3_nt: TGTGCCAGCACAAGTCTCACTGAAGCTTTCTTT
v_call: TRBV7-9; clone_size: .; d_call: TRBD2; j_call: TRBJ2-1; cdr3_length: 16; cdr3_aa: CASSLWTSGVYNEQFF; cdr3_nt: TGTGCCAGCAGCTTATGGACTAGCGGAGTCTACAATGAGCAGTTCTTC
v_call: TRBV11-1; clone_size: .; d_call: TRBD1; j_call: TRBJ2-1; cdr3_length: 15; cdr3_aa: CASGPRQGGYNEQFF; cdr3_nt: TGTGCCAGCGGGCCTCGACAGGGTGGCTACAATGAGCAGTTCTTC
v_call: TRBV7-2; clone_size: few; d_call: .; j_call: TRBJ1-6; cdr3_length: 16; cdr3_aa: CASSQRTAGYNSPLHF; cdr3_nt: TGTGCCAGCAGCCAACGGACAGCCGGTTATAATTCACCCCTCCACTTT
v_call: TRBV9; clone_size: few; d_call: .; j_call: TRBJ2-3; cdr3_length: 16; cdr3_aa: CASSVAQGGGTDTQYF; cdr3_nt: TGTGCCAGCAGCGTAGCTCAGGGGGGGGGGACAGATACGCAGTATTTT